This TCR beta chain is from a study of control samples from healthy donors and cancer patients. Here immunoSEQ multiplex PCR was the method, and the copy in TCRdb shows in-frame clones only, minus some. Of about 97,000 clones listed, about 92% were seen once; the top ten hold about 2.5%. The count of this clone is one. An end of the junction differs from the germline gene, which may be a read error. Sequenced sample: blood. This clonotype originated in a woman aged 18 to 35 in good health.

CDR3 in DNA: TGTGCCATCAGTGAGTCAACCACCGGGACTAGCGGATACACAGATATGCAGTATTTT. Protein: CAISESTTGTSGYTDMQYF. This rearrangement joins TRBV10-3 to TRBJ2-3; 11 positions agree with TRBD2. The CDR3 runs 19 residues. The germline gives CDR1 ENHRY, CDR2 SYGVKD.